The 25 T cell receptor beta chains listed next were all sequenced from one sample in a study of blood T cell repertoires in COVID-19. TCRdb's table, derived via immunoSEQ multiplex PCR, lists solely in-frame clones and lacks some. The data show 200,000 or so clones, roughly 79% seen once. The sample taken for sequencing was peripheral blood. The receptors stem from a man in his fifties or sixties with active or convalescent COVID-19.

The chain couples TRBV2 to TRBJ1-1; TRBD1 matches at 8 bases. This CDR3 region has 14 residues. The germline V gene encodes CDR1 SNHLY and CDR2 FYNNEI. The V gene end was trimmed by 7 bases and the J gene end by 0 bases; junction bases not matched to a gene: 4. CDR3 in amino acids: CASTGGQVNTEAFF. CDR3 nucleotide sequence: TGTGCCAGCACGGGGGGACAGGTGAACACTGAAGCTTTCTTT.

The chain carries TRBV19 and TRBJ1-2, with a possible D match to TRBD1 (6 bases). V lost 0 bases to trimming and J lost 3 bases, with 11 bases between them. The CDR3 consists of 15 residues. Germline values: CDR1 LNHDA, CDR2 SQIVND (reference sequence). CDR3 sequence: CASSIDIDRHYGYTF. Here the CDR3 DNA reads TGTGCCAGTAGTATAGATATCGACAGGCACTATGGCTACACCTTC.

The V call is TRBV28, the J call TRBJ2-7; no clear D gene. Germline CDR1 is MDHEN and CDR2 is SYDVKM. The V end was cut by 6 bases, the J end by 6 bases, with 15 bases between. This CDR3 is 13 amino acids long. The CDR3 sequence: CASRGTSLGEQYF. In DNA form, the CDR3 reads TGTGCCAGCAGGGGCACCTCCCTCGGCGAGCAGTACTTC.

DNA of the CDR3: TGTGCCAGTAGTCCAATGACCGGGACTTTGGTCTATGGCTACACCTTC. Protein product: CASSPMTGTLVYGYTF. The V gene is TRBV19, the J gene TRBJ1-2, with D tentatively TRBD1 (5 bases). The CDR3 covers 16 residues. V lost 5 bases and J 4 bases, leaving 20 bases between the germline ends. Looked up from germline, CDR1 is LNHDA and CDR2 is SQIVND (reference sequence).

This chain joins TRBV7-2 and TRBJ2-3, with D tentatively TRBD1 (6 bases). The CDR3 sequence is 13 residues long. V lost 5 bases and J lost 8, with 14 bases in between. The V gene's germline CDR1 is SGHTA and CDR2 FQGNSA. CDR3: CASSLEQGGTQYF. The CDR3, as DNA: TGTGCCAGCAGCCTAGAACAGGGCGGTACGCAGTATTTT.

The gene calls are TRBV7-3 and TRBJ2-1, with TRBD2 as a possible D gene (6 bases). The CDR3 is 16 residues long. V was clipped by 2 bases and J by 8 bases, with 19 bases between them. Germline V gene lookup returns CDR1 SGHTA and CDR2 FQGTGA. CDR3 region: CASSLGIDGRGDEQFF. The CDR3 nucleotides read TGTGCCAGCAGCTTAGGAATTGACGGGAGAGGCGATGAGCAGTTCTTC. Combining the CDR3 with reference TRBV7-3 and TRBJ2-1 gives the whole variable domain GAGVSQTPSNKVTEKGKYVELRCDPISGHTALYWYRQSLGQGPEFLIYFQGTGAADDSGLPNDRFFAVRPEGSVSTLKIQRTERGDSAVYLCASSLGIDGRGDEQFFGPGTRLTVL.

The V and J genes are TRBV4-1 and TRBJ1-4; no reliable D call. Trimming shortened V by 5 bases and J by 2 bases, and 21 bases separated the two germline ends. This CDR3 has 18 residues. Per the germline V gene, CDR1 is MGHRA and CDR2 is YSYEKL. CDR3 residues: CASSRQPSSSTTNEKLFF. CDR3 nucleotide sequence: TGCGCCAGCAGCAGACAACCCTCCTCCTCAACTACTAATGAAAAACTGTTTTTT.

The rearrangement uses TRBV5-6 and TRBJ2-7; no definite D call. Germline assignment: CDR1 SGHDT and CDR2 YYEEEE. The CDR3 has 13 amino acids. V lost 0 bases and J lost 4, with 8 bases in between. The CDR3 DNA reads TGTGCCAGCAGCTTGGGACAAGTTTACGAGCAGTACTTC. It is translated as CASSLGQVYEQYF.

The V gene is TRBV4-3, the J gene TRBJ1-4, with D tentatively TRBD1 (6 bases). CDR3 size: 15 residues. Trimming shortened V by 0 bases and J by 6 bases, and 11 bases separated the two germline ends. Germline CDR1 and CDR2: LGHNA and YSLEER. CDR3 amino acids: CASSQDLTGYEKLFF. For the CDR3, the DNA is TGCGCCAGCAGCCAAGATCTAACAGGGTATGAAAAACTGTTTTTT.

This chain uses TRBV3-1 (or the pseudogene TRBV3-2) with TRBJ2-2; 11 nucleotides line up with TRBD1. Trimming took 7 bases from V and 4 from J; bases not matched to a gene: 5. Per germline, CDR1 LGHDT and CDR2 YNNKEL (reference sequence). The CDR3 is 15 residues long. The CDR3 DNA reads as TGTGCCAGCATCTCTGGGACAGGGGGCACCGGGGAGCTGTTTTTT. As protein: CASISGTGGTGELFF.

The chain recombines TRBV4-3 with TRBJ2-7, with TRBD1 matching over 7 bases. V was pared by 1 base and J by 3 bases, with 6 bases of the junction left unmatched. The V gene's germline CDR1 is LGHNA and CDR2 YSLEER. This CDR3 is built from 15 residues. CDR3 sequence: CASSQGQGPVYEQYF. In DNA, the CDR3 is TGCGCCAGCAGCCAAGGACAGGGACCAGTCTACGAGCAGTACTTC.

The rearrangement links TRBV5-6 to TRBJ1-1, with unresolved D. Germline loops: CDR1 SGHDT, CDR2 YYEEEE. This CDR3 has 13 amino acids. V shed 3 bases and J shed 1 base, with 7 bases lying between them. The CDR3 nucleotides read TGTGCCAGCAGCTCTGGGAGGAACACTGAAGCTTTCTTT. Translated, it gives CASSSGRNTEAFF.

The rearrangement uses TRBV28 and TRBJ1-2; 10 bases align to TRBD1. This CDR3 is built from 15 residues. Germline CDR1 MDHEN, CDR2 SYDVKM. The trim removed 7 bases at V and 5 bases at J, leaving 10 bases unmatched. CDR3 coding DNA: TGTGCCAGCATCCTAAGGACAGGGGGTAGATATGGCTACACCTTC. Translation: CASILRTGGRYGYTF.

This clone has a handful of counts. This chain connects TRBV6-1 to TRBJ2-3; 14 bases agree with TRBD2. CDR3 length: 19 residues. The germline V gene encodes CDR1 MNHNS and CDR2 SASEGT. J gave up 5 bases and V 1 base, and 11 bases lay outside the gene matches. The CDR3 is CASSEDDGGLAGDRDTQYF. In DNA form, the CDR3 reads TGTGCCAGCAGTGAAGATGACGGGGGACTAGCGGGAGATAGAGATACGCAGTATTTT.

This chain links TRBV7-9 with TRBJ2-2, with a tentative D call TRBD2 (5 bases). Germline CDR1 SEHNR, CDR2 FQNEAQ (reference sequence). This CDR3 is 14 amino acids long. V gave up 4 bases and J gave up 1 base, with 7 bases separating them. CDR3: CASSSGGNTGELFF. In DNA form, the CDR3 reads TGTGCCAGCAGCTCAGGAGGGAACACCGGGGAGCTGTTTTTT. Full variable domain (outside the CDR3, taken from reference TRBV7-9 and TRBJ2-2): DTGVSQNPRHKITKRGQNVTFRCDPISEHNRLYWYRQTLGQGPEFLTYFQNEAQLEKSRLLSDRFSAERPKGSFSTLEIQRTEQGDSAMYLCASSSGGNTGELFFGEGSRLTVL.

CDR3 DNA: TGTGCCAGCAGTTATTCAGGGGGTTTGACTGAAGCTTTCTTT. Translated, it gives CASSYSGGLTEAFF. The rearrangement uses TRBV6-2 or TRBV6-3 and TRBJ1-1; TRBD1 agrees at 7 bases. The CDR3 covers 14 residues. Germline-derived CDR1 and CDR2 are MNHEY and SVGEGT. With 3 bases clipped from V and 5 bases from J, the junction kept 6 bases outside the gene matches.

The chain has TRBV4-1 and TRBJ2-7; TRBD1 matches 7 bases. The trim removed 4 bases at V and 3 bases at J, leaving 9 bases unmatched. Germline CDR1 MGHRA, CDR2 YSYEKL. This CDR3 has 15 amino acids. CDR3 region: CASSRDLGGFYEQYF. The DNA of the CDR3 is TGCGCCAGCAGCCGAGACCTAGGGGGCTTCTACGAGCAGTACTTC.

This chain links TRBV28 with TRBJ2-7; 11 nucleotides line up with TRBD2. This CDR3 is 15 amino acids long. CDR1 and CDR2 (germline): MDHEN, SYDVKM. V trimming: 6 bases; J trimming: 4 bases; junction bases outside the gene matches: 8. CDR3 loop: CASRRWGTSGYEQYF. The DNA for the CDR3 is TGTGCCAGCAGAAGGTGGGGGACTAGCGGATACGAGCAGTACTTC.

The CDR3 reads CASSLVQLTSEAFF. DNA of the CDR3: TGTGCCAGCAGTTTAGTCCAACTGACAAGTGAAGCTTTCTTT. The chain couples TRBV28 to TRBJ1-1; D ambiguous. The germline V and J ends were trimmed by 2 bases and 7 bases, with 14 bases remaining between them. This CDR3 is 14 amino acids long. Germline CDR1 reads MDHEN; CDR2 reads SYDVKM.

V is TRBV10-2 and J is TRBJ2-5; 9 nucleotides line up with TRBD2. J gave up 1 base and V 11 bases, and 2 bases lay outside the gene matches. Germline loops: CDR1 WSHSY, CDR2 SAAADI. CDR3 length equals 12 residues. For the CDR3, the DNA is TGCGCCGCGGGAGGGAGCCAAGAGACCCAGTACTTC. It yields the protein CAAGGSQETQYF.

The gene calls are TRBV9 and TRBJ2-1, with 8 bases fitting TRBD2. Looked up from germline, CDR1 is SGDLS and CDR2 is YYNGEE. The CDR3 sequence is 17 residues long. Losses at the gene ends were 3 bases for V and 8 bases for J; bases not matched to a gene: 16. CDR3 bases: TGTGCCAGCAGCGGCCTTCTGCGGACTAGCTCGTCCCATGAGCAGTTCTTC. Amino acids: CASSGLLRTSSSHEQFF.

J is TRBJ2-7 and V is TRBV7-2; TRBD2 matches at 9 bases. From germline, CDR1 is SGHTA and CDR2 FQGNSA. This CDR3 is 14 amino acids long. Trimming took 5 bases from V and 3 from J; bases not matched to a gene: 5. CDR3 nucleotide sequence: TGTGCCAGCAGCCTTCGGACTAGCGTCTACGAGCAGTACTTC. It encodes CASSLRTSVYEQYF.

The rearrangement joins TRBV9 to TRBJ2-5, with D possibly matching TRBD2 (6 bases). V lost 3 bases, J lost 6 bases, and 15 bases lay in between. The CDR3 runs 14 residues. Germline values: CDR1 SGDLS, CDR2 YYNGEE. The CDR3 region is CASSGGRREKTQYF. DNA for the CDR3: TGTGCCAGCAGCGGCGGACGGCGGGAAAAGACCCAGTACTTC.

CDR3 in DNA: TGCGCCAGCAGCTCCTACAGGGGCACCACTGAAGCTTTCTTT. Translated: CASSSYRGTTEAFF. The rearrangement links TRBV5-1 to TRBJ1-1; 7 nucleotides align to TRBD1. J gave up 4 bases and V 3 bases, and 6 bases lay outside the gene matches. CDR1 and CDR2 (germline): SGHRS, YFSETQ. The CDR3 runs to 14 residues.

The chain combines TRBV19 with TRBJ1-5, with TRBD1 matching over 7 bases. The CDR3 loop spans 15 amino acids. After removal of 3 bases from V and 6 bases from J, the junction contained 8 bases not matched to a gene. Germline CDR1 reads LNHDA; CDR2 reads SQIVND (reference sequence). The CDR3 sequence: CASSIQGDLGQPQHF. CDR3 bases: TGTGCCAGTAGTATCCAGGGGGACTTAGGTCAGCCCCAGCATTTT. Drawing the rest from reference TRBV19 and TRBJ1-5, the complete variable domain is DGGITQSPKYLFRKEGQNVTLSCEQNLNHDAMYWYRQDPGQGLRLIYYSQIVNDFQKGDIAEGYSVSREKKESFPLTVTSAQKNPTAFYLCASSIQGDLGQPQHFGDGTRLSIL.